The sample holds many counts of the clone carrying this TCR beta chain. The data are from a study of blood T cells in healthy people across ages. The authors ran a second PCR of about 6 to 11 cycles using a sample-barcoded 5' primer and a J-beta primer mix. MiXCR was run by TCRdb on the 5' RACE reads, yielding one entry per CDR3 protein. This sample yields about 720,000 distinct CDR3 sequences, of which roughly 25% are seen a single time; under 4.5% belongs to the top ten. Trimming took 9 bases from V and 6 from J, leaving 21 bases between them. The CDR3 totals 14 residues. Germline lookup yields CDR1 SEHNR and CDR2 FQNEAQ (reference sequence). This sample also appeared in a second study, on T cells of mothers and their children.

This sequence originates from a boy younger than 18 in good health. The V and J genes are TRBV7-9 and TRBJ2-7; possible D gene TRBD2, 5 bases. The sample taken for sequencing was blood. The CDR3 reads CASTTPEASGEQYF. The DNA of the CDR3 is TGTGCCAGTACCACCCCGGAGGCATCCGGCGAGCAGTACTTC. Drawing the rest from reference TRBV7-9 and TRBJ2-7, the complete variable domain is DTGVSQNPRHKITKRGQNVTFRCDPISEHNRLYWYRQTLGQGPEFLTYFQNEAQLEKSRLLSDRFSAERPKGSFSTLEIQRTEQGDSAMYLCASTTPEASGEQYFGPGTRLTVT.